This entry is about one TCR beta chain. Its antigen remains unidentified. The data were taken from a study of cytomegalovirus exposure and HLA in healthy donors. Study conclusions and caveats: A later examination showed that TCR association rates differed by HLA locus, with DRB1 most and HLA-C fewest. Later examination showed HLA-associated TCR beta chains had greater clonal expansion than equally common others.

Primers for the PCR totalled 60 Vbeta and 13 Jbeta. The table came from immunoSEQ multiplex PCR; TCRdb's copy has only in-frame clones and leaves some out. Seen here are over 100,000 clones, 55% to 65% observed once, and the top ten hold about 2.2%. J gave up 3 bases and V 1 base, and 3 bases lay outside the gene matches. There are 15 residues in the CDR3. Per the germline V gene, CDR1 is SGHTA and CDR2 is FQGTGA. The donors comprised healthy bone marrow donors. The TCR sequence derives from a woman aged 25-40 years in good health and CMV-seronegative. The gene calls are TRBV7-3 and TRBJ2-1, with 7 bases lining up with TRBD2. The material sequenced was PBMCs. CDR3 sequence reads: CASSLIRGSYNEQFF. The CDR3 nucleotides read TGTGCCAGCAGCTTAATTCGCGGGAGCTACAATGAGCAGTTCTTC.